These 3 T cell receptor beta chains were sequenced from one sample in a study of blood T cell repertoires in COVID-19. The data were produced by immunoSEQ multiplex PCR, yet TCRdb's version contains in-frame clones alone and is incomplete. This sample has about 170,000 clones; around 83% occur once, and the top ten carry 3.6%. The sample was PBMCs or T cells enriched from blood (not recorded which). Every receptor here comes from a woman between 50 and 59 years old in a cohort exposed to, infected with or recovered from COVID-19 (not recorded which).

CDR3: CASSWQGDPFQETQYF. The CDR3 nucleotides read TGTGCCAGCAGCTGGCAGGGGGACCCATTTCAAGAGACCCAGTACTTC. The genes are TRBV5-6 and TRBJ2-5, with 7 positions matching TRBD1. CDR3 size: 16 residues. In germline, CDR1 is SGHDT, CDR2 YYEEEE. Trimming removed 3 bases from V and 2 bases from J; junction bases left unmatched: 10.

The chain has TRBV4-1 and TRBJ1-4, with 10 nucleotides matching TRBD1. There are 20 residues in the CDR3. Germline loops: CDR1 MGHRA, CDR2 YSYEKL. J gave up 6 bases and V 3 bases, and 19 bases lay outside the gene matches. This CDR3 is CASSHSWGDRGLSHDEKLFF. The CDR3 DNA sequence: TGCGCCAGCAGCCACTCGTGGGGGGACAGGGGATTATCGCACGATGAAAAACTGTTTTTT.

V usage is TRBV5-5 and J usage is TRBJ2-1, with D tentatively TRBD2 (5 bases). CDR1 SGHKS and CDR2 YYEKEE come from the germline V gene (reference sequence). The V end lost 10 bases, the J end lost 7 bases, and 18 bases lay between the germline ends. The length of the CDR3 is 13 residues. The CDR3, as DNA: TGTGCCCGGACCGAGGGCCCCCTAAATGAGCAGTTCTTC. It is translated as CARTEGPLNEQFF.